The rows below give T cell receptor beta chains drawn from one sample of a study of blood T cell repertoires in COVID-19. The repertoire was sequenced with immunoSEQ multiplex PCR; TCRdb's copy has only in-frame clones and lacks some. The sample lists a few hundred thousand clones, roughly 84% occurring once. The sample taken for sequencing was peripheral blood. These TCRs come from a man aged 40-49 years who had recovered from COVID-19. CDR3s include the opening cysteine and the closing phenylalanine or tryptophan. The D gene is left open where the match is weak. The listing skips clone size in some rows; elsewhere it reads once, few, many or a size class.

size: .
V: TRBV11-3
D: .
J: TRBJ1-1
DNA: TGTGCCAGCAGCCGCACAGTGAACACTGAAGCTTTCTTT
CDR3: CASSRTVNTEAFF

size: .
V: TRBV12-3/TRBV12-4
D: .
J: TRBJ1-5
DNA: TGTGCCAGCAGCACAGGGACACGTCAGCCCCAGCATTTT
CDR3: CASSTGTRQPQHF

size: .
V: TRBV19
D: TRBD1
J: TRBJ1-6
DNA: TGTGCCAGTCGACGGACAGGGGGTGTTAATTCACCCCTCCACTTT
CDR3: CASRRTGGVNSPLHF

size: .
V: TRBV5-4
D: TRBD1
J: TRBJ2-7
DNA: TGTGCCAGCAGCTCCCTCGGGACAGGCACCTGGGAGCAGTACTTC
CDR3: CASSSLGTGTWEQYF

size: .
V: TRBV10-1
D: .
J: TRBJ2-2
DNA: TGCGCCAGCAGTGTACCCCGACAGGTCCGGGAGCTGTTTTTT
CDR3: CASSVPRQVRELFF

size: .
V: TRBV20-1
D: .
J: TRBJ2-3
DNA: TGCAGTGCTAGTGGGCTAGCGATATCAGATACGCAGTATTTT
CDR3: CSASGLAISDTQYF

size: .
V: TRBV27
D: TRBD2
J: TRBJ2-1
DNA: TGTGCCAGCAGTTTAGAACTAGCGGGAGTCGGTGAGCAGTTCTTC
CDR3: CASSLELAGVGEQFF

size: .
V: TRBV19
D: .
J: TRBJ2-3
DNA: TGTGCCAGTAGTCCAGCGTTAGCTCGAGCGCAGTATTTT
CDR3: CASSPALARAQYF

size: once
V: TRBV5-1
D: .
J: TRBJ1-5
DNA: TGCGCCAGCAGCTCGGGGAACGGCAATCAGCCCCAGCATTTT
CDR3: CASSSGNGNQPQHF

size: .
V: TRBV3-1/TRBV3-2
D: TRBD1
J: TRBJ1-2
DNA: TGTGCCAGCAGCCTAAATCCGGGACAGGGGTTCTATGGCTACACCTTC
CDR3: CASSLNPGQGFYGYTF

size: .
V: TRBV5-1
D: .
J: TRBJ2-7
DNA: TGCGCCAGCAGCAGAGGAGGGTCGGGGGGCGCGTTCGAGCAGTACTTC
CDR3: CASSRGGSGGAFEQYF

size: few
V: TRBV7-8
D: .
J: TRBJ2-7
DNA: TGTGCCAGCAGCTTAAATAGGTTGACTGGCGAGCAGTACTTC
CDR3: CASSLNRLTGEQYF

size: .
V: TRBV2
D: TRBD1
J: TRBJ1-2
DNA: TGTGCCAGCAGTGAAGATGTTTGGACAGGCGGTTATGGCTACACCTTC
CDR3: CASSEDVWTGGYGYTF

size: .
V: TRBV6-5
D: .
J: TRBJ1-4
DNA: TGTGCCAGCACCGAACGCGGATATGAAAAACTGTTTTTT
CDR3: CASTERGYEKLFF

size: .
V: TRBV13
D: TRBD1
J: TRBJ1-1
DNA: TGTGCCAGCAGCATATTGACAGGGATCTCATCTGAAGCTTTCTTT
CDR3: CASSILTGISSEAFF

size: many
V: TRBV29-1
D: .
J: TRBJ2-7
DNA: TGCAGCGTTGGGTCAGGGGACCTCGTCGACGAGCAGTACTTC
CDR3: CSVGSGDLVDEQYF

size: few
V: TRBV5-4
D: .
J: TRBJ2-2
DNA: TGTGCCAGCAGCGCCGGGTGGGGAAGGGGCGTCAACACCGGGGAGCTGTTTTTT
CDR3: CASSAGWGRGVNTGELFF

size: .
V: TRBV19
D: TRBD2
J: TRBJ2-1
DNA: TGTGCCAGTAGTATTGTAATAGCGGGGGGGCTGTACAATGAGCAGTTCTTC
CDR3: CASSIVIAGGLYNEQFF

size: .
V: TRBV4-1
D: .
J: TRBJ2-2
DNA: TGCGCCAGCAGGCAGGACAGCTACACCGGGGAGCTGTTTTTT
CDR3: CASRQDSYTGELFF

size: .
V: TRBV23-1
D: .
J: TRBJ2-7
DNA: TGCGCCAGCAGTCGAGACACCTCGTACGAGCAGTACTTC
CDR3: CASSRDTSYEQYF

size: .
V: TRBV5-1
D: .
J: TRBJ2-1
DNA: TGCGCCAGCAGCTTGTTCGCGACAGCGGGCAATGAGCAGTTCTTC
CDR3: CASSLFATAGNEQFF

size: once
V: TRBV6-6
D: .
J: TRBJ1-5
DNA: TGTGCCAGCAGTCTAAAACCGGGAGCGAAATCCAATCAGCCCCAGCATTTT
CDR3: CASSLKPGAKSNQPQHF

size: .
V: TRBV18
D: .
J: TRBJ1-6
DNA: TGTGCCAGCTCACCTCGTTCCTATAATTCACCCCTCCACTTT
CDR3: CASSPRSYNSPLHF

size: .
V: TRBV5-1
D: TRBD1
J: TRBJ2-3
DNA: TGCGCCAGCAGCTTGGTAGGGACAGGGACGGGTACGCAGTATTTT
CDR3: CASSLVGTGTGTQYF

size: .
V: TRBV7-2
D: TRBD2
J: TRBJ2-7
DNA: TGTGCCAGCAGCCCGCCGTTGAGCGGGAGCGCCTCCTACGAGCAGTACTTC
CDR3: CASSPPLSGSASYEQYF

size: .
V: TRBV5-1
D: TRBD1
J: TRBJ2-7
DNA: TGCGCCAGCAGCAGGGACAGGGGGGAATCGCCCATAAACGAGCAGTACTTC
CDR3: CASSRDRGESPINEQYF

size: .
V: TRBV7-9
D: TRBD1
J: TRBJ2-3
DNA: TGTGCCAGCAGCTTGGGACAGGGAGCAGATACGCAGTATTTT
CDR3: CASSLGQGADTQYF

size: .
V: TRBV12-3/TRBV12-4
D: TRBD1
J: TRBJ1-2
DNA: TGTGCCAGCAGCCTACAGGGGATCAGTGGCTACACCTTC
CDR3: CASSLQGISGYTF

size: .
V: TRBV4-3
D: TRBD1
J: TRBJ2-7
DNA: TGCGCCAGCAGCCAAGAGGGGACAGGAGGGGGTTACGAGCAGTACTTC
CDR3: CASSQEGTGGGYEQYF

size: .
V: TRBV6-6
D: .
J: TRBJ1-6
DNA: TGTGCCAGCAGTTACTCCTGGACAGTAAACACTTCACCCCTCCACTTT
CDR3: CASSYSWTVNTSPLHF

size: .
V: TRBV19
D: TRBD2
J: TRBJ2-1
DNA: TGTGCCAGTAGCCGAAGCGGGGGGTACAATGAGCAGTTCTTC
CDR3: CASSRSGGYNEQFF

size: once
V: TRBV4-1
D: TRBD2
J: TRBJ2-3
DNA: TGCGCCAGCAGCCGACCGGGACTAGCGGGAGGGCCGCTTTACGCAGATACGCAGTATTTT
CDR3: CASSRPGLAGGPLYADTQYF

size: few
V: TRBV4-3
D: TRBD2
J: TRBJ2-1
DNA: TGCGCCAGCAGCCAAGATGCTAGCGGGAGTATCAATGAGCAGTTCTTC
CDR3: CASSQDASGSINEQFF